The 4 T cell receptor beta chains below all came from one sample that was sequenced in a study of T cell responses to AZD1222 COVID-19 vaccine. The assay was immunoSEQ multiplex PCR, and TCRdb's table has in-frame clones only and misses some. The sample has 96,000 or so clones, 90% seen once. The input for sequencing was peripheral blood, taken on day 0 of AZD1222 vaccination. The origin of the receptors is an adult in good health.

The chain combines TRBV3-1 (or the pseudogene TRBV3-2) with TRBJ2-7, with TRBD2 matching over 9 bases. The germline CDR1 and CDR2 sequences are LGHDT and YNNKEL (reference sequence). CDR3 length: 14 amino acids. V dropped 2 bases and J dropped 6; count of bases not matched to a gene: 5. The CDR3: CASSQRREGLEQYF. CDR3 nucleotide sequence: TGTGCCAGCAGCCAACGGCGGGAGGGCCTCGAGCAGTACTTC.

The chain carries TRBV5-5 and TRBJ2-2; 14 bases agree with TRBD2. The germline gives CDR1 SGHKS, CDR2 YYEKEE (reference sequence). J was trimmed by 4 bases and V by 0 bases; bases with no gene match: 2. The CDR3 runs 17 residues. The DNA of the CDR3 is TGTGCCAGCAGCTTGGGACTAGCGGGAGGGGGCACCGGGGAGCTGTTTTTT. This translates into CASSLGLAGGGTGELFF.

The chain employs TRBV6-5 and TRBJ2-1; D possibly corresponds to TRBD1 (6 bases). V lost 6 bases, J lost 4 bases, and 10 bases lay in between. The CDR3 length is 13 residues. Per the germline V gene, CDR1 is MNHEY and CDR2 is SVGAGI. CDR3 DNA sequence: TGTGCCAGCAGAGGGACAAATTACAATGAGCAGTTCTTC. Protein product: CASRGTNYNEQFF.

This clone was recorded a few times. This chain links TRBV28 with TRBJ1-2; the D is unclear. Trimming took 2 bases from V and 4 from J, leaving 20 bases between them. CDR3 length: 17 amino acids. Germline CDR1 is MDHEN and CDR2 is SYDVKM. CDR3 coding DNA: TGTGCCAGCAGTTTAGGGCAGGAAAACCCGATCTCCTATGGCTACACCTTC. It translates to CASSLGQENPISYGYTF.